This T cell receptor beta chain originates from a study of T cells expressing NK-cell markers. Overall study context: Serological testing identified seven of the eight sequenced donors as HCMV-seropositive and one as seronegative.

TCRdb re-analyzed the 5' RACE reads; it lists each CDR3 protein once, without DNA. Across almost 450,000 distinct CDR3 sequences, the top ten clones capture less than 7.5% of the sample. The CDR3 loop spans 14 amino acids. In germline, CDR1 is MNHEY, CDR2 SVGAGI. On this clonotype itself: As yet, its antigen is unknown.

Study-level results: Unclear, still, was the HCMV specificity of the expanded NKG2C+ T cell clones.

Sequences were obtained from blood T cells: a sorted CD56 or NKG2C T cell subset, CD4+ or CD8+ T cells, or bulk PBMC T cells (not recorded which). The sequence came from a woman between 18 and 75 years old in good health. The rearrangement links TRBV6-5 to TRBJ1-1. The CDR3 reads CASSYSMPGPEAFF.